A single sample gave rise to the 23 T cell receptor beta chains below, sequenced in a study of graft-versus-host responses after intestinal transplantation. Sequencing used immunoSEQ multiplex PCR; TCRdb keeps in-frame clones, though not all of them. The sample shows about 19,000 clones, approximately 89% of them seen only once. This specimen consisted of bone marrow, obtained just under 130 days after transplant. These receptors originate from a human patient who received an intestinal transplant, so some T cells may come from the graft donor.

This chain joins TRBV5-1 and TRBJ2-2; 11 nucleotides match TRBD1. The CDR3 spans 14 residues. Germline V lookup: CDR1 SGHRS, CDR2 YFSETQ. The V and J ends lost 7 bases and 7 bases, in that order; junction bases with no gene match: 6. CDR3 region: CASGGQGAGGELFF. The CDR3 DNA reads as TGCGCCAGCGGTGGACAGGGGGCCGGCGGGGAGCTGTTTTTT.

In DNA, the CDR3 is TGTGCTAGTGGTTTCGGGTTCTCCACAGATACGCAGTATTTT. Its translation is CASGFGFSTDTQYF. This chain connects TRBV12-5 to TRBJ2-3; D gene ambiguous. Looked up from germline, CDR1 is LGHNT and CDR2 is FRNRAP. V dropped 3 bases and J dropped 2 bases, with 9 bases sitting between them. The CDR3 is 14 residues long.

This chain uses TRBV4-2 with TRBJ1-1; no reliable D call. The CDR3 has 15 residues. V dropped 5 bases and J dropped 0 bases, with 13 bases sitting between them. Germline V CDR1 and CDR2: LGHNA, YNFKEQ. The CDR3 DNA sequence: TGTGCCAGCAGCGGATCGGAAGACTTGAACACTGAAGCTTTCTTT. It specifies CASSGSEDLNTEAFF.

The V gene is TRBV18, the J gene TRBJ1-5; 7 bases are a match to TRBD1. The CDR3 totals 14 residues. After removal of 1 base from V and 7 bases from J, the junction contained 4 bases not matched to a gene. Germline values: CDR1 KGHSH, CDR2 LQKENI. CDR3 nucleotides: TGTGCCAGCTCACCACAGGGGGCGCGACAGCCCCAGCATTTT. Translation gives CASSPQGARQPQHF.

This chain links TRBV2 with TRBJ1-2; a possible D gene is TRBD1 (6 bases). This CDR3 comprises 13 residues. V lost 6 bases to trimming and J lost 2 bases, with 10 bases between them. The germline gives CDR1 SNHLY, CDR2 FYNNEI. The CDR3 DNA sequence: TGTGCCAGCAGGGTAGGACAGAACTATGGCTACACCTTC. It encodes CASRVGQNYGYTF. Supplemented by reference TRBV2 and TRBJ1-2, the full variable domain reads EPEVTQTPSHQVTQMGQEVILRCVPISNHLYFYWYRQILGQKVEFLVSFYNNEISEKSEIFDDQFSVERPDGSNFTLKIRSTKLEDSAMYFCASRVGQNYGYTFGSGTRLTVV.

In its sample, this clone was seen a few times. This chain uses TRBV14 with TRBJ2-7; D may be TRBD1 or TRBD2 (5 bases each). CDR3 length: 14 amino acids. V was cut by 5 bases and J by 2 bases, with 13 bases left in between. The germline CDR1 and CDR2 sequences are SGHDN and FVKESK. The CDR3 DNA reads TGTGCCAGCAGCGTAGAAGGGACCGCCTACGAGCAGTACTTC. Amino acids: CASSVEGTAYEQYF.

This rearrangement joins TRBV19 to TRBJ2-7, with 7 nucleotides matching TRBD1. Germline V CDR1 and CDR2: LNHDA, SQIVND (reference sequence). The CDR3 is 14 residues long. The V segment lost 7 bases and the J segment 2 bases; nucleotides outside the gene matches: 8. The CDR3 region has the DNA TGTGCCAGTACCCCGACAGGGAACCCCTACGAGCAGTACTTC. Amino acids: CASTPTGNPYEQYF.

The sample holds one count of this clone. This sequence joins TRBV6-6 and TRBJ2-2; weak D call: TRBD2 (5 bases). V was shortened by 8 bases and J by 4 bases, with 14 bases between the two germline ends. The CDR3 is 14 residues long. CDR1 MNHNY and CDR2 SVGAGI come from the germline V gene (reference sequence). The CDR3 protein is CASVASSSTGELFF. The CDR3 region has the DNA TGTGCCAGCGTGGCTAGCTCGAGCACCGGGGAGCTGTTTTTT.

V is TRBV7-9 and J is TRBJ1-1, with a tentative D call TRBD1 (5 bases). CDR1 is SEHNR and CDR2 is FQNEAQ in the germline V gene (reference sequence). The CDR3 extends over 16 amino acids. V dropped 5 bases and J dropped 3 bases, with 19 bases sitting between them. CDR3 in amino acids: CASSPLSGTGDTEAFF. The DNA for the CDR3 is TGTGCCAGCAGCCCTCTATCCGGGACGGGAGACACTGAAGCTTTCTTT.

This chain uses TRBV11-2 with TRBJ1-5, with 9 bases matching TRBD1. Per germline, CDR1 SGHAT and CDR2 FQNNGV. The ends lost 4 bases at V and 3 bases at J; junction bases unmatched: 4. This CDR3 is built from 15 residues. CDR3 in DNA: TGTGCCAGCAGCTACGGGGACAGGGACAATCAGCCCCAGCATTTT. Its protein is CASSYGDRDNQPQHF.

The chain is built from TRBV6-1 and TRBJ1-1, with D possibly matching TRBD1 (5 bases). CDR3 length equals 12 residues. Trimming left V 2 bases short and J 7 bases short, with 8 bases between. Germline assignment: CDR1 MNHNS and CDR2 SASEGT. DNA of the CDR3: TGTGCCAGCAGTGAAATGGGGGATGAAGCTTTCTTT. Translated, it gives CASSEMGDEAFF.

The chain links TRBV27 to TRBJ2-7, with D possibly matching TRBD1 (6 bases). Germline V CDR1 and CDR2: MNHEY, SMNVEV (reference sequence). V was pared by 3 bases and J by 4 bases, with 10 bases between. The CDR3 consists of 13 residues. CDR3 region: CASSFGTLYEQYF. The CDR3 nucleotides are TGTGCCAGCAGTTTCGGGACACTTTACGAGCAGTACTTC.

The V call is TRBV15, the J call TRBJ2-1; 9 bases map to TRBD2. The CDR3 totals 16 residues. V dropped 9 bases and J dropped 6; count of bases not matched to a gene: 15. Germline assignment: CDR1 LNHNV and CDR2 YYDKDF (reference sequence). The CDR3 is CATRGLAPFWGNEQFF. CDR3 DNA sequence: TGTGCCACTAGGGGACTAGCCCCCTTTTGGGGCAATGAGCAGTTCTTC.

This chain joins TRBV5-1 and TRBJ1-3; the D is unclear. V was clipped by 5 bases and J by 2 bases, with 8 bases between them. This CDR3 is built from 13 residues. Germline-derived CDR1 and CDR2 are SGHRS and YFSETQ. The CDR3 coding sequence is TGCGCCAGCAGAGCGGGAGCTGGAAACACCATATATTTT. Translation: CASRAGAGNTIYF.

The V call is TRBV6-1, the J call TRBJ1-5, with D possibly TRBD1 on 5 matching bases. Between the trimmed V and J ends, which lost 7 bases and 0 bases, there was a span of 13 bases. From germline, CDR1 is MNHNS and CDR2 SASEGT. The length of the CDR3 is 15 residues. CDR3 region: CASTWAGGSNQPQHF. The CDR3 DNA reads TGTGCCAGCACTTGGGCGGGGGGTAGCAATCAGCCCCAGCATTTT.

Worth noting for this clone: One end of the junction does not line up with germline, which may come from a read error. The genes are TRBV7-7 and TRBJ2-5; D might be TRBD2 (6 bases). Germline V gene lookup returns CDR1 SSHAT and CDR2 FNYEAQ (reference sequence). There are 14 residues in the CDR3. Here the CDR3 reads CASSLAGRGETQYF. The CDR3 nucleotides read TGTGCTAGCAGCTTAGCCGGGAGAGGAGAGACCCAGTACTTC.

This clone was counted once. The CDR3 region has the DNA TGTGCCAGTAGTATAGGGACTAGCGGAGCCTACAATGAGCAGTTCTTC. It translates to CASSIGTSGAYNEQFF. This chain uses TRBV19 with TRBJ2-1, with 10 nucleotides matching TRBD2. Germline CDR1 LNHDA, CDR2 SQIVND (reference sequence). The CDR3 runs to 16 residues. J gave up 2 bases and V 1 base, and 2 bases lay outside the gene matches.

V is TRBV5-1 and J is TRBJ2-3, with TRBD2 matching over 11 bases. Looked up from germline, CDR1 is SGHRS and CDR2 is YFSETQ. The CDR3 spans 18 residues. V gave up 0 bases and J gave up 0 bases; unmatched junction bases: 6. The CDR3 nucleotides are TGCGCCAGCAGCTTGGGACTAGCGGGATACCCTAGCACAGATACGCAGTATTTT. Encoded protein: CASSLGLAGYPSTDTQYF.

The table lists this clone with a few counts. V and J are TRBV29-1 and TRBJ1-1; D is unresolved. CDR1 and CDR2 (germline): SQVTM, ANQGSEA. V lost 7 bases and J lost 2, with 5 bases in between. The CDR3 extends over 10 amino acids. The CDR3 bases are TGCAGCGGACAAAACACTGAAGCTTTCTTT. Translating it yields CSGQNTEAFF.

The chain carries TRBV5-1 and TRBJ2-7; TRBD1 is a possible D gene (6 bases). Germline V gene data show CDR1 as SGHRS and CDR2 as YFSETQ. The CDR3 runs to 12 residues. Trimming took 4 bases from V and 4 from J, leaving 9 bases between them. The CDR3 loop reads CASSPDRYEQYF. CDR3 bases: TGCGCCAGCAGCCCGGACAGATACGAGCAGTACTTC.

This clone occurred once. The V and J genes are TRBV6-4 and TRBJ2-3; 11 nucleotides agree with TRBD2. Germline CDR1 reads MRHNA; CDR2 reads SNTAGT. This CDR3 comprises 15 residues. V gave up 5 bases and J gave up 4 bases; unmatched junction bases: 5. The CDR3 DNA follows: TGTGCCAGCAGTCTATTAGCGGGAGGGGCAGATACGCAGTATTTT. Protein product: CASSLLAGGADTQYF.

V gene TRBV6-1 combines with J gene TRBJ1-3; D is unresolved. V lost 1 base and J lost 14, with 6 bases in between. Per the germline V gene, CDR1 is MNHNS and CDR2 is SASEGT. This CDR3 has 10 amino acids. The CDR3 spells CASSEGALYF. For the CDR3, the DNA is TGTGCCAGCAGTGAAGGGGCATTATATTTT.

The V call is TRBV19, the J call TRBJ2-4, with a weak D call TRBD1 (6 bases). This CDR3 is 15 amino acids long. Germline V CDR1 and CDR2: LNHDA, SQIVND (reference sequence). The V and J ends lost 3 bases and 1 base respectively, with 10 bases between them. DNA for the CDR3: TGTGCCAGTAGTATTTGGGACACCGCCAAAAACATTCAGTACTTC. Translating it yields CASSIWDTAKNIQYF.